These 2 T cell receptor beta chains were all obtained from the same sample, sequenced in a study of T cell responses to AZD1222 COVID-19 vaccine (TCRdb year 2021). The time point label, as the study defines it: baseline before first vaccination. The library was made by the immunoSEQ multiplex PCR assay. TCRdb's version of the immuneACCESS table is confined to in-frame rearrangements and falls short of the full clone set. An unresolved V gene accounts for under half of the shortfall where checked; the remainder is of unknown origin. In this sample the table shows some 150,000 clones, around 91% of which occur a single time. The ten top clones hold 5% of the sample. This specimen consisted of peripheral blood, obtained on day 0 of AZD1222 vaccination. The origin of the receptors is an adult in good health.

The V gene is TRBV29-1, the J gene TRBJ1-1, with 9 nucleotides matching TRBD1. The germline V gene encodes CDR1 SQVTM and CDR2 ANQGSEA. The CDR3 extends over 13 amino acids. The ends lost 7 bases at V and 6 bases at J; junction bases unmatched: 9. The CDR3 reads CSAQGQGVAEAFF. The DNA of the CDR3 is TGCAGCGCCCAGGGACAGGGAGTCGCTGAAGCTTTCTTT.

J is TRBJ2-1 and V is TRBV7-2; D call uncertain. This CDR3 has 13 residues. Germline values: CDR1 SGHTA, CDR2 FQGNSA. V lost 5 bases to trimming and J lost 4 bases, with 9 bases between them. CDR3 amino acids: CASSRDQYNEQFF. The CDR3 bases are TGTGCCAGCAGCCGTGACCAATACAATGAGCAGTTCTTC.